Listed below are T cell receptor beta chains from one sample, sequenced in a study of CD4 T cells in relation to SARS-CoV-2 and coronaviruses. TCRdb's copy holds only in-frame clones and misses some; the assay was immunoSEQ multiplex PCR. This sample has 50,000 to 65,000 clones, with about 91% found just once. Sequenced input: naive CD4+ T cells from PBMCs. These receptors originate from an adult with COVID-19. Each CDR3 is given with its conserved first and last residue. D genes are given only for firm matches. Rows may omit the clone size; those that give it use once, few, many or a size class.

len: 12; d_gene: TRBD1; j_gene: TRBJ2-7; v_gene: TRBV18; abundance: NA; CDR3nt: TGTGCCAGTCAGGACAGGGGGCACGAGCAGTACTTC; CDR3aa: CASQDRGHEQYF
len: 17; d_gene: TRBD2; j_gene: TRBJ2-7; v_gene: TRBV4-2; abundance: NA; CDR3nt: TGTGCCAGCAGCCAAGTTCCATCTAGCGGAGGTCCCTACGAGCAGTACTTC; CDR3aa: CASSQVPSSGGPYEQYF
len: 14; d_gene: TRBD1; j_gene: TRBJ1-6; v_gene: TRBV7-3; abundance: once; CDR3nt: TGTGCCAGCAGCTCCGGACAGGGGAATTCACCCCTCCACTTT; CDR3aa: CASSSGQGNSPLHF
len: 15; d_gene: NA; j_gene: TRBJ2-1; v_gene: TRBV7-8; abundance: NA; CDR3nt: TGTGCCAGCAACCGTCGGGGGAGCTCCTACAATGAGCAGTTCTTC; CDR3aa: CASNRRGSSYNEQFF
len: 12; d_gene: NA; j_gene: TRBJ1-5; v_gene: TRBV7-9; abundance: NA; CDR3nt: TGTGCCAGCAGTCAGGGTTACCGGCCCCAGCATTTT; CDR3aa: CASSQGYRPQHF
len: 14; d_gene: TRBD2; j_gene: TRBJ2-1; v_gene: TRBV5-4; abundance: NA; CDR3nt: TGTGCCAGCAGCTTGACTAGCGGGAGAAATGAGCAGTTCTTC; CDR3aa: CASSLTSGRNEQFF
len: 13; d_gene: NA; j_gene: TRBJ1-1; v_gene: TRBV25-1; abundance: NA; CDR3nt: TGTGCCAGCCTTTCGAGGGCGAACACTGAAGCTTTCTTT; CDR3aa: CASLSRANTEAFF
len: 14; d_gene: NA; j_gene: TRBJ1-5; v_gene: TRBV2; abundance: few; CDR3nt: TGTGCCAGCACCCCGGGACGGGGTGATCAGCCCCAGCATTTT; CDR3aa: CASTPGRGDQPQHF
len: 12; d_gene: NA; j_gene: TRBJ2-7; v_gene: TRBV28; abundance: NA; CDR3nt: TGTGCCAGCAGTTTCCGGTCCTCGGAACAGTACTTC; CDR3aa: CASSFRSSEQYF
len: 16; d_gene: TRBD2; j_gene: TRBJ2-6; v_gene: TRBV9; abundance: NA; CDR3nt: TGTGCCAGCAGCCCCCGGGGGGTATCTGGGGCCAACGTCCTGACTTTC; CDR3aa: CASSPRGVSGANVLTF
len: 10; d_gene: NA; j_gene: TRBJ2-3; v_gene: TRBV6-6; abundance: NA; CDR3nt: TGTGCCACTTCAGGAGGTACGCAGTATTTT; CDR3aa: CATSGGTQYF
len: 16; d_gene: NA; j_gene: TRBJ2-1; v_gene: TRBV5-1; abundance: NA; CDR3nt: TGCGCCAGCAGCCGGTCCTTAGCCGAAACCTACAATGAGCAGTTCTTC; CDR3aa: CASSRSLAETYNEQFF
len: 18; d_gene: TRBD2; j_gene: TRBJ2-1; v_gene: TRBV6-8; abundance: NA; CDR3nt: TGTGCCAGCAGCAATCAATCCCTAGCGGGAGTAACCTACAATGAGCAGTTCTTC; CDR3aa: CASSNQSLAGVTYNEQFF
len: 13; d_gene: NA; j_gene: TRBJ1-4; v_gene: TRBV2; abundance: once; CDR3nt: TGTGCCAGCCGGACAGACTTTAATGAAAAACTGTTTTTT; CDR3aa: CASRTDFNEKLFF
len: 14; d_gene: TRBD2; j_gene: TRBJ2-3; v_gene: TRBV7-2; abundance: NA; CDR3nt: TGTGCCAGCAGCAGTAGCGGGAACACAGATACGCAGTATTTT; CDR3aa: CASSSSGNTDTQYF
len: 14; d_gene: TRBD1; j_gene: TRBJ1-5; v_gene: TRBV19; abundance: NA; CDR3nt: TGTGCCAGTAGTATATTAGTCAGGGGGAAGCCCCAGCATTTT; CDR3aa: CASSILVRGKPQHF
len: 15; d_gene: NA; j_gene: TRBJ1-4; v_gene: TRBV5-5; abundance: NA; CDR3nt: TGTGCCAGCAGCTTGGATCGGGGGTTGAGTGAAAAACTGTTTTTT; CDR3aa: CASSLDRGLSEKLFF
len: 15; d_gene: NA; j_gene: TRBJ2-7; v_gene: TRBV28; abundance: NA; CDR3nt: TGTGCCAGCAGTTCACTTCGAGGGGGGGCGGACGAGCAGTACTTC; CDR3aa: CASSSLRGGADEQYF
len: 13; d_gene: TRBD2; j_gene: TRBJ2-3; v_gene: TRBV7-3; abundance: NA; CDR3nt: TGTGCCAGCAGCCCGACTAGCGCAGATACGCAGTATTTT; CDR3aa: CASSPTSADTQYF
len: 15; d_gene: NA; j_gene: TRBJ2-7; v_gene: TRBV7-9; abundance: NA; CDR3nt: TGTGCCAGCAGCTTAGCGGGGGGTAGGGGCGACGAGCAGTACTTC; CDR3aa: CASSLAGGRGDEQYF
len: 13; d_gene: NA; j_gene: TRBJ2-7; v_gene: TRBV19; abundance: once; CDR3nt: TGTGCCAGTAGTATTGACAGCCCCTACGAGCAGTACTTC; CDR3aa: CASSIDSPYEQYF
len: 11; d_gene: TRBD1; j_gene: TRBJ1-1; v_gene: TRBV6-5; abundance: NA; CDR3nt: TGTGCCAGCAGCGACAGGGTTCGAGCTTTCTTT; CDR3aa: CASSDRVRAFF
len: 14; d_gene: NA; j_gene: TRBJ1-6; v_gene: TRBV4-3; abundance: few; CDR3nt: TGCGCCAGCAGCCAAGGGAGGGGGGGATCACCCCTCCACTTT; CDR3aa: CASSQGRGGSPLHF
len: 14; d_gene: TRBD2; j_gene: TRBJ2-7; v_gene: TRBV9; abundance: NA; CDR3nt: TGTGCCAGCAGCACCGGGACTAGCGTCTACGAGCAGTACTTC; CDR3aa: CASSTGTSVYEQYF
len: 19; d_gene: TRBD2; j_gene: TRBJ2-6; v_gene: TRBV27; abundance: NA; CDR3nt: TGTGCCAGCAGTTTATTTTCCGGGGGGACCCTCTCTGGGGCCAACGTCCTGACTTTC; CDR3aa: CASSLFSGGTLSGANVLTF
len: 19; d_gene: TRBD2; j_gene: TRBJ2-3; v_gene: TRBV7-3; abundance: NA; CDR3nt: TGTGCCAGCAGCTTGGGACTAGCGGGAGGGAGTGGTCACACAGATACGCAGTATTTT; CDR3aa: CASSLGLAGGSGHTDTQYF
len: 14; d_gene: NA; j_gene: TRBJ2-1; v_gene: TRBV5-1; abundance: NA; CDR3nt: TGCGCCAGCAGCACAGAGTTCTCCTACAATGAGCAGTTCTTC; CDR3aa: CASSTEFSYNEQFF
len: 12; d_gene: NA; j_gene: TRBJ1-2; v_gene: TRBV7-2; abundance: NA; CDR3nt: TGTGCCAGCAGCTTAATGGGGGAAGGCTACACCTTC; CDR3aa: CASSLMGEGYTF